The 3 T cell receptor beta chains listed next were all sequenced from one sample in a study of shared clonotypes between healthy human individuals. Data came from immunoSEQ multiplex PCR; TCRdb stores just in-frame clones and leaves some out. The sample has a few million clones, approximately 95% seen once. Sequences were obtained from naive CD4+ T cells from PBMCs. Sample subset: CD45RA+ positively selected. Receptors were obtained from a man younger than 35 in good health. Some clones in this sample may be carry-over from other donors' samples.

This clone was seen more than once but under ten times. The chain uses TRBV29-1 and TRBJ1-2; D is undetermined. Germline CDR1 reads SQVTM; CDR2 reads ANQGSEA. V shed 2 bases and J shed 6 bases, with 10 bases lying between them. The CDR3 contains 12 residues. DNA for the CDR3: TGCAGCGTTGAAAAGACGGTAGATGGCTACACCTTC. Protein sequence: CSVEKTVDGYTF. The variable domain in full, with the rest retrieved from reference TRBV29-1 and TRBJ1-2, is SAVISQKPSRDICQRGTSLTIQCQVDSQVTMMFWYRQQPGQSLTLIATANQGSEATYESGFVIDKFPISRPNLTFSTLTVSNMSPEDSSIYLCSVEKTVDGYTFGSGTRLTVV.

With regard to this clone: Additional DNA sequences in this sample encode the identical CDR3. The J gene is TRBJ1-1, the V gene TRBV29-1; no firm D call. Germline V gives CDR1 SQVTM, CDR2 ANQGSEA. Trimming removed 4 bases at V and 2 bases at J, with 11 bases between. The CDR3 contains 13 residues. The CDR3 nucleotides are TGCAGCGTTGGGGGAACAAGAAACACTGAAGCTTTCTTT. It specifies CSVGGTRNTEAFF.

V gene TRBV7-9 combines with J gene TRBJ2-7; TRBD1 agrees at 8 bases. The CDR3 contains 14 residues. V trimming: 3 bases; J trimming: 5 bases; junction bases outside the gene matches: 6. Germline V gene data show CDR1 as SEHNR and CDR2 as FQNEAQ (reference sequence). CDR3 sequence: CASSFRQGSDEQYF. CDR3 sequence (DNA): TGTGCCAGCAGCTTTCGACAGGGGTCGGACGAGCAGTACTTC.